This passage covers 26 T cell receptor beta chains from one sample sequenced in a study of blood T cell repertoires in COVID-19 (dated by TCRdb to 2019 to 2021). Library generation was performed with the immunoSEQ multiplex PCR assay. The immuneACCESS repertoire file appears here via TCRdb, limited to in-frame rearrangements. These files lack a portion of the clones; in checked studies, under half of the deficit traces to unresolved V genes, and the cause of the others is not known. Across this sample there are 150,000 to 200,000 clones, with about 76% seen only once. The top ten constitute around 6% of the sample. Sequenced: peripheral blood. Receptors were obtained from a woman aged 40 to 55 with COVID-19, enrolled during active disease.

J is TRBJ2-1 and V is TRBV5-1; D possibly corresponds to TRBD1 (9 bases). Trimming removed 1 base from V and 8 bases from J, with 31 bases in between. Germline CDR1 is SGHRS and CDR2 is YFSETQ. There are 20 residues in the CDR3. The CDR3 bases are TGCGCCAGCAGCTTGAACAGGGGGCGCAGGCTAGCGGGTACAGGGGATGAGCAGTTCTTC. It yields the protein CASSLNRGRRLAGTGDEQFF.

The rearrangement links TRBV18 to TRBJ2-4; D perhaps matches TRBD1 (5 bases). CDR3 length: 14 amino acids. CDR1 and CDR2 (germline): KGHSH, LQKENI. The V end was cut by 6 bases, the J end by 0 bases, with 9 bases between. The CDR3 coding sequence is TGTGCCAGCTCCCCCGGACAAGCCAAAAACATTCAGTACTTC. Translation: CASSPGQAKNIQYF.

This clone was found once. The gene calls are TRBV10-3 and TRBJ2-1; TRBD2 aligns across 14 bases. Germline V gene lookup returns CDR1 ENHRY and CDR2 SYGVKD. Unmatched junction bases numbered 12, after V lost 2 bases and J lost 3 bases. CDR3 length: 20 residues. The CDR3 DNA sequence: TGTGCCATCAGTGAGCCGGGACTAGCGGGAGTGGAGTCCTACTACAATGAGCAGTTCTTC. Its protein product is CAISEPGLAGVESYYNEQFF.

The CDR3 DNA is TGTGCCAGCAGCAGTCCGGGACAGGTTCGAGTCGACTATGGCTACACCTTC. This translates into CASSSPGQVRVDYGYTF. J is TRBJ1-2 and V is TRBV5-6, with TRBD1 matching over 8 bases. This CDR3 is 17 amino acids long. Germline V lookup: CDR1 SGHDT, CDR2 YYEEEE. Losses at the gene ends were 4 bases for V and 3 bases for J; bases not matched to a gene: 14.

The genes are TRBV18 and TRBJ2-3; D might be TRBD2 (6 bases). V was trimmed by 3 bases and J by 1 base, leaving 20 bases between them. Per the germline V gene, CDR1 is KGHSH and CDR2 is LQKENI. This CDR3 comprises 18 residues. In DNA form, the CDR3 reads TGTGCCAGCTCACCTAAGACTACGGGGGTAATTGGCACAGATACGCAGTATTTT. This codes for CASSPKTTGVIGTDTQYF. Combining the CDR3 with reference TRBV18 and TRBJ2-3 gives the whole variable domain NAGVMQNPRHLVRRRGQEARLRCSPMKGHSHVYWYRQLPEEGLKFMVYLQKENIIDESGMPKERFSAEFPKEGPSILRIQQVVRGDSAAYFCASSPKTTGVIGTDTQYFGPGTRLTVL.

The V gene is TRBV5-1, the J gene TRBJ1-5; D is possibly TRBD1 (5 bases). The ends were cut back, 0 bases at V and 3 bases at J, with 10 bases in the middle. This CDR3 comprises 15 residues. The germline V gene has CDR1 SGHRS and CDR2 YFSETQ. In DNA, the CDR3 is TGCGCCAGCAGCTTGGATGGGGGGTTCAATCAGCCCCAGCATTTT. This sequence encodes CASSLDGGFNQPQHF.

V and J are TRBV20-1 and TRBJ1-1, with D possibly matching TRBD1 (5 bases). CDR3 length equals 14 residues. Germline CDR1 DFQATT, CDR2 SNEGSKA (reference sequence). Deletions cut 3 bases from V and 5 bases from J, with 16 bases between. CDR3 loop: CSASEGAQRTEAFF. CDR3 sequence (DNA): TGCAGTGCTAGTGAAGGGGCCCAGAGAACTGAAGCTTTCTTT.

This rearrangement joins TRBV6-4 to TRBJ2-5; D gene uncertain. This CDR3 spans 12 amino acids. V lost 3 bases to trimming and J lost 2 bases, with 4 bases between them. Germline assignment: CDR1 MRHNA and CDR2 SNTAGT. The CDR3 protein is CASSDQQETQYF. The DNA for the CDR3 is TGTGCCAGCAGTGATCAACAAGAGACCCAGTACTTC.

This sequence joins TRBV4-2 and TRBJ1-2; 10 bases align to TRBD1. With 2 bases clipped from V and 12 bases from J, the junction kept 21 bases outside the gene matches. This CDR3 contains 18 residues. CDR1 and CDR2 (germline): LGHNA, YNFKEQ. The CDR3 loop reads CASSQSRGTGEFMVSNTF. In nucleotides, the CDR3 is TGTGCCAGCAGCCAAAGCCGGGGGACAGGGGAATTCATGGTTAGTAACACCTTC.

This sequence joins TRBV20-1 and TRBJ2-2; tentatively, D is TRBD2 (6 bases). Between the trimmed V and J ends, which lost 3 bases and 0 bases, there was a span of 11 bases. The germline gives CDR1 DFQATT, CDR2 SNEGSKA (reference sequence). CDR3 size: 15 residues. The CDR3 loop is CSASSASANTGELFF. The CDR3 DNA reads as TGCAGTGCTAGTTCGGCTAGCGCGAACACCGGGGAGCTGTTTTTT.

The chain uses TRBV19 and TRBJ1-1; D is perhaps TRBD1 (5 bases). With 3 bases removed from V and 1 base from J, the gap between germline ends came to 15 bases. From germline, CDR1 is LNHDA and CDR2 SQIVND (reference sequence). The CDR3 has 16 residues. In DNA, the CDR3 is TGTGCCAGTAGTATTCGGAGAACCGGGGGGAACACTGAAGCTTTCTTT. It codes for CASSIRRTGGNTEAFF.

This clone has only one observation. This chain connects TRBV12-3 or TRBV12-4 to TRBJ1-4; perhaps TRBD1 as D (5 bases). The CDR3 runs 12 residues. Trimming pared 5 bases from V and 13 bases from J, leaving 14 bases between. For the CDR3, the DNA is TGTGCCAGCAGTCTTAAAAATCAGGGACTGTTTTTT. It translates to CASSLKNQGLFF.

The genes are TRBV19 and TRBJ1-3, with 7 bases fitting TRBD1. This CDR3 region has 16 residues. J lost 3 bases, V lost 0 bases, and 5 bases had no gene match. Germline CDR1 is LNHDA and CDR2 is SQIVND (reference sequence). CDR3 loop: CASSIDQRTGGNTIYF. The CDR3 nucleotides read TGTGCCAGTAGTATAGATCAAAGGACAGGTGGAAACACCATATATTTT. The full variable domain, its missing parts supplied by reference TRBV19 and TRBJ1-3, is DGGITQSPKYLFRKEGQNVTLSCEQNLNHDAMYWYRQDPGQGLRLIYYSQIVNDFQKGDIAEGYSVSREKKESFPLTVTSAQKNPTAFYLCASSIDQRTGGNTIYFGEGSWLTVV.

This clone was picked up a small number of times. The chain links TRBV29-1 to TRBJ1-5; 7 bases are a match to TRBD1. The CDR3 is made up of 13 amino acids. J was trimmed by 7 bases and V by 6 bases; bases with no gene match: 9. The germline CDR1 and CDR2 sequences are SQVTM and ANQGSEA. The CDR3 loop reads CSVGTGVGQPQHF. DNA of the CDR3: TGCAGCGTCGGAACAGGGGTGGGGCAGCCCCAGCATTTT. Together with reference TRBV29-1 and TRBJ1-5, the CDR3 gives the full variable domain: SAVISQKPSRDICQRGTSLTIQCQVDSQVTMMFWYRQQPGQSLTLIATANQGSEATYESGFVIDKFPISRPNLTFSTLTVSNMSPEDSSIYLCSVGTGVGQPQHFGDGTRLSIL.

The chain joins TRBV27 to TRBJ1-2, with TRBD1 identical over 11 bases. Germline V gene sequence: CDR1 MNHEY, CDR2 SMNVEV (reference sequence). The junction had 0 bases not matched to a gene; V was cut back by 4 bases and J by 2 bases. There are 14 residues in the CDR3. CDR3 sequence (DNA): TGTGCCAGCAGTTGGACAGGGGGCAACTATGGCTACACCTTC. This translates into CASSWTGGNYGYTF.

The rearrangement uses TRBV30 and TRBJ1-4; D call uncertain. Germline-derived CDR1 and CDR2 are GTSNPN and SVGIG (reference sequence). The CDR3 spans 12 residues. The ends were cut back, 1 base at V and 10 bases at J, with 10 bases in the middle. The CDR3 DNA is TGTGCCTGGAGTGGTCAGACGGGAAAACTGTTTTTT. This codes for CAWSGQTGKLFF.

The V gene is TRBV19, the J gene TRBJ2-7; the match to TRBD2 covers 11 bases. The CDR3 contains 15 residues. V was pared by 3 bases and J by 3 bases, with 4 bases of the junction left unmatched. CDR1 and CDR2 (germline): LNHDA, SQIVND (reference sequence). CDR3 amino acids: CASSISGTSGYEQYF. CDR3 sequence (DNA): TGTGCCAGTAGTATCTCCGGGACTAGCGGCTACGAGCAGTACTTC.

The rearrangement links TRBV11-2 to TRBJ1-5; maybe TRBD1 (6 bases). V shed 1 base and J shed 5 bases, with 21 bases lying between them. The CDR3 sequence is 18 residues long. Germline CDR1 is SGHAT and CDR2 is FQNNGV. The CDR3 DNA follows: TGTGCCAGCAGCTTAGGGGGACGGGGGGCGGCTTTATATCAGCCCCAGCATTTT. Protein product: CASSLGGRGAALYQPQHF.

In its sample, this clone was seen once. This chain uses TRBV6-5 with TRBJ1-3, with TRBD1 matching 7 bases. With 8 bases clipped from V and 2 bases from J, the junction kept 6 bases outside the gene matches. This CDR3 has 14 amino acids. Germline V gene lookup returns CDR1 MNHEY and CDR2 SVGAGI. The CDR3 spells CASSRGIPGNTIYF. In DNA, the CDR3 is TGTGCCAGCTCCAGGGGGATTCCTGGAAACACCATATATTTT.

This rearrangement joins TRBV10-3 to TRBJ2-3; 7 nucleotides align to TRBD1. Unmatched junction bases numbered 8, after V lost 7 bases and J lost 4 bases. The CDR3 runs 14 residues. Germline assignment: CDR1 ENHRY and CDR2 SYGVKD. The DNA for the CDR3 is TGTGCCATCATGACCGACAGGGCCCCAGATACGCAGTATTTT. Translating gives CAIMTDRAPDTQYF.

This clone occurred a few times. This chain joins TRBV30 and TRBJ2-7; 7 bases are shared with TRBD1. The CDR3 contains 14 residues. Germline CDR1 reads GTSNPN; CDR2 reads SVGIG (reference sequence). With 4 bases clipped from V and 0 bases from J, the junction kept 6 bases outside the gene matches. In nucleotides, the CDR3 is TGTGCCTGGATGAGGACAGGCGCCTCCTACGAGCAGTACTTC. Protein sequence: CAWMRTGASYEQYF.

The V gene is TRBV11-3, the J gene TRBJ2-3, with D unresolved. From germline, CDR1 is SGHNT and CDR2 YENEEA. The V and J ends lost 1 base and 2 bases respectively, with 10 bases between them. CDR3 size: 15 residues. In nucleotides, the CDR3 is TGTGCCAGCAGCTTAGGAACGGTAGACACAGATACGCAGTATTTT. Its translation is CASSLGTVDTDTQYF.

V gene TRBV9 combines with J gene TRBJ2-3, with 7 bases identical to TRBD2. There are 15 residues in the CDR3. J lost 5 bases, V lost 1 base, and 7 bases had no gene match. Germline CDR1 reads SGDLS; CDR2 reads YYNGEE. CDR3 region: CASSVFRGDGDTQYF. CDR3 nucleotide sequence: TGTGCCAGCAGCGTATTTCGGGGGGATGGAGATACGCAGTATTTT.

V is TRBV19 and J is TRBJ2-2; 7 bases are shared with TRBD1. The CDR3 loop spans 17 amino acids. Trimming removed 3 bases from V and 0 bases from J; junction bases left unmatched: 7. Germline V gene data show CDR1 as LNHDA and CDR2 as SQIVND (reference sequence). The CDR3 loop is CASSIRQGVSNTGELFF. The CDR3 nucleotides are TGTGCCAGTAGTATTAGACAGGGCGTTTCGAACACCGGGGAGCTGTTTTTT.

In DNA form, the CDR3 reads TGTGCCAGCAACCCCGGGCTAGCCACAGATACGCAGTATTTT. Its translation: CASNPGLATDTQYF. The rearrangement uses TRBV9 and TRBJ2-3; possible D gene TRBD2, 5 bases. Germline-derived CDR1 and CDR2 are SGDLS and YYNGEE. V gave up 6 bases and J gave up 2 bases, with 13 bases separating them. The CDR3 spans 14 residues.

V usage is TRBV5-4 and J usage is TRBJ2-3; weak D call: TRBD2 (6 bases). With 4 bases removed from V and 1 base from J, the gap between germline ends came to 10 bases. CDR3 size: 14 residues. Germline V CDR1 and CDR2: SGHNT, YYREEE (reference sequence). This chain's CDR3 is CASSPGGGTDTQYF. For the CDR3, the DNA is TGTGCCAGCAGCCCCGGCGGGGGCACAGATACGCAGTATTTT.